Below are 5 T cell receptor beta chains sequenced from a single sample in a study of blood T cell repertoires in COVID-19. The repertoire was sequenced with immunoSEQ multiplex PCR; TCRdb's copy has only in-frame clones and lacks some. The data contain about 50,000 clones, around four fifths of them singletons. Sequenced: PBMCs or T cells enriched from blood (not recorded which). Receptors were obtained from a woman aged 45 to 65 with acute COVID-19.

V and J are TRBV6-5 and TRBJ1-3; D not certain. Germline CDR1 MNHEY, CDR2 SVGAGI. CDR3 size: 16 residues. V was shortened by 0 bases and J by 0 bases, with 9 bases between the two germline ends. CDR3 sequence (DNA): TGTGCCAGCAGTTACTCTTCCAGGATCTCTGGAAACACCATATATTTT. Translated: CASSYSSRISGNTIYF.

CDR3 in amino acids: CASSPGIGVNEKLFF. DNA of the CDR3: TGTGCCAGCTCACCAGGCATTGGAGTAAATGAAAAACTGTTTTTT. This chain connects TRBV18 to TRBJ1-4; D gene unclear. The CDR3 spans 15 residues. Trimming cost V 2 bases and J 5 bases, with 12 bases left between them. Germline CDR1 KGHSH, CDR2 LQKENI.

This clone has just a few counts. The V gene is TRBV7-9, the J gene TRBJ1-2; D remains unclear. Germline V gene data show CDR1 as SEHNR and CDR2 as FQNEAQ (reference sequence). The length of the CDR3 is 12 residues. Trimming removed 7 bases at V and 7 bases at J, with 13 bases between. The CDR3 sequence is CASTTRRGGYTF. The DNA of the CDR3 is TGTGCCAGCACCACTAGACGGGGTGGCTACACCTTC.

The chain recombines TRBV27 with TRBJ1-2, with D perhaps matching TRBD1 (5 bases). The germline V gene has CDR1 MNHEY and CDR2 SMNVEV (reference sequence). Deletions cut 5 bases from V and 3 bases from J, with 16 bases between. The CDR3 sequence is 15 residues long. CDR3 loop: CASSMGGAGHYGYTF. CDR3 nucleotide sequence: TGTGCCAGCAGTATGGGGGGAGCTGGACACTATGGCTACACCTTC.

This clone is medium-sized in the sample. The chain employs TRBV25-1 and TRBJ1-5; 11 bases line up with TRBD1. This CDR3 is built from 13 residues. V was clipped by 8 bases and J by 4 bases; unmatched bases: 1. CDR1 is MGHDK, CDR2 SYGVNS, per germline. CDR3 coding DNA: TGTGCCAGCGGGGACAGGGGGAATCAGCCCCAGCATTTT. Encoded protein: CASGDRGNQPQHF.